The 15 T cell receptor beta chains listed next were all sequenced from one sample in a study of T cells in Graves' hyperthyroidism and ophthalmopathy. Researchers took RNA transcripts and amplified the TCR beta CDR3 regions from them. In the first-round RT-PCR of the TCR CDR3, the HTBI primer set was used. MiXCR was run by TCRdb on the multiplex PCR reads, yielding one entry per CDR3 protein. The sample has about 500,000 distinct CDR3 sequences, 16% seen once. The sample comprised blood. All receptors derive from a woman aged 18-29 years with Graves' hyperthyroidism.

The table lists this clonotype with a few counts. V is TRBV9 and J is TRBJ1-2; unclear D gene. In germline, CDR1 is SGDLS, CDR2 YYNGEE. The CDR3 length is 12 residues. V was cut by 0 bases and J by 8 bases, with 8 bases left in between. The CDR3 spells CASSVVGGGYTF. The CDR3 DNA follows: TGTGCCAGCAGCGTAGTGGGTGGCGGCTACACCTTC.

This clonotype appeared a few times. The rearrangement joins TRBV28 to TRBJ1-5, with 10 bases fitting TRBD1. In germline, CDR1 is MDHEN, CDR2 SYDVKM. The V gene end was trimmed by 5 bases and the J gene end by 5 bases; junction bases not matched to a gene: 6. The CDR3 sequence is 15 residues long. CDR3 sequence reads: CASSVGTGADQPQHF. For the CDR3, the DNA is TGTGCCAGCAGTGTTGGGACAGGGGCTGATCAGCCCCAGCATTTT.

This clonotype was observed a few times. V is TRBV2 and J is TRBJ1-2; 12 bases are a match to TRBD1. Germline V gives CDR1 SNHLY, CDR2 FYNNEI. This CDR3 is 15 amino acids long. The junction had 11 bases not matched to a gene; V was cut back by 8 bases and J by 7 bases. CDR3 in DNA: TGTGCCAGCCAGGGACAGGGGGCTCTAAAGGGTGGCTACACCTTC. This gives the protein CASQGQGALKGGYTF.

This clonotype occurred many times. The CDR3 here is CASSPLEGTQYF. The CDR3 DNA follows: TGTGCCAGCTCACCACTTGAGGGCACCCAGTACTTC. The chain uses TRBV18 and TRBJ2-5; perhaps TRBD2 as D (5 bases). Germline lookup yields CDR1 KGHSH and CDR2 LQKENI. V lost 1 base to trimming and J lost 8 bases, with 8 bases between them. CDR3 length equals 12 residues.

This clonotype showed up many times. J is TRBJ2-7 and V is TRBV27; a weak D match, TRBD2 (6 bases). Trimming removed 6 bases from V and 4 bases from J, with 25 bases in between. CDR1 is MNHEY, CDR2 SMNVEV, per germline (reference sequence). This CDR3 comprises 17 residues. The CDR3 spells CASSFKKGGATFYEQYF. The CDR3 DNA follows: TGTGCCAGCAGCTTTAAGAAGGGCGGGGCCACCTTTTACGAGCAGTACTTC.

The table lists this clonotype with many counts. The chain employs TRBV7-2 and TRBJ2-5; possible D gene TRBD2, 5 bases. V shed 4 bases and J shed 5 bases, with 17 bases lying between them. Germline CDR1 is SGHTA and CDR2 is FQGNSA. The CDR3 is 15 residues long. CDR3 nucleotides: TGTGCCAGCAGCTCCCCACGGGCGGGTGACGAGACCCAGTACTTC. This codes for CASSSPRAGDETQYF.

This clonotype was counted at least ten times. The chain joins TRBV20-1 to TRBJ2-7; D possibly corresponds to TRBD2 (5 bases). The length of the CDR3 is 14 residues. Germline V gene lookup returns CDR1 DFQATT and CDR2 SNEGSKA (reference sequence). Trimming left V 2 bases short and J 5 bases short, with 16 bases between. CDR3 in amino acids: CSARTWTPRNEQYF. Written as DNA, the CDR3 is TGCAGTGCTAGAACCTGGACTCCTAGGAACGAGCAGTACTTC.

The chain carries TRBV11-2 and TRBJ2-2; perhaps TRBD1 as D (6 bases). CDR1 SGHAT and CDR2 FQNNGV come from the germline V gene. The V gene lost 2 bases and the J gene lost 5 bases, with 9 bases spanning the gap. This CDR3 comprises 14 residues. CDR3 bases: TGTGCCAGCAGCTTACAGGGGTGGACCGGGGAGCTGTTTTTT. The encoded protein is CASSLQGWTGELFF.

This chain connects TRBV6-4 to TRBJ2-3; 14 bases are shared with TRBD2. The CDR3 contains 17 residues. Germline V CDR1 and CDR2: MRHNA, SNTAGT. The J segment lost 2 bases and the V segment lost 2 bases, leaving 3 bases of the junction unmatched. As DNA, the CDR3 is TGTGCCAGCAGTGACGGGACTAGCGGGAGAAACACAGATACGCAGTATTTT. Translation gives CASSDGTSGRNTDTQYF.

This chain connects TRBV6-1 to TRBJ2-1; TRBD2 matches 10 bases. The CDR3 totals 14 residues. The germline V gene has CDR1 MNHNS and CDR2 SASEGT. Germline trimming cut 8 bases from V and 10 bases from J; bases unmatched to any gene: 11. CDR3 amino acids: CASSASGGAGEQFF. CDR3 DNA: TGTGCCAGCTCGGCCAGCGGGGGGGCCGGGGAGCAGTTCTTC.

This clonotype came up many times. The chain is built from TRBV12-3 or TRBV12-4 and TRBJ2-7, with a tentative D call TRBD1 (5 bases). The CDR3 totals 16 residues. Trimming removed 3 bases from V and 2 bases from J, with 17 bases in between. The CDR3 protein is CASSFDWSQGPYEQYF. CDR3 sequence (DNA): TGTGCCAGCAGTTTTGACTGGTCCCAGGGCCCCTACGAGCAGTACTTC.

The chain recombines TRBV6-5 with TRBJ1-1; D not certain. V lost 2 bases and J lost 1, with 11 bases in between. This CDR3 has 15 residues. Germline CDR1 reads MNHEY; CDR2 reads SVGAGI. CDR3 in amino acids: CASSYIKKGNTEAFF. CDR3 sequence (DNA): TGTGCCAGCAGTTACATAAAAAAGGGGAACACTGAAGCTTTCTTT.

V is TRBV5-1 and J is TRBJ2-5, with 11 bases lining up with TRBD2. V shed 4 bases, J shed 5 bases, and the junction held 10 bases outside the gene matches. Germline assignment: CDR1 SGHRS and CDR2 YFSETQ. The CDR3 has 16 residues. CDR3 coding DNA: TGCGCCAGCAGCCTGGGGACTAGCGGAAAAACGGAGACCCAGTACTTC. Translation: CASSLGTSGKTETQYF.

This clonotype showed up many times. The J gene is TRBJ1-1, the V gene TRBV28; D is possibly TRBD1 (5 bases). The CDR3 spans 15 residues. The germline gives CDR1 MDHEN, CDR2 SYDVKM. Trimming shortened V by 7 bases and J by 1 base, and 16 bases separated the two germline ends. This chain's CDR3 is CASNRRGVANTEAFF. The CDR3 DNA is TGTGCCAGCAACCGGCGGGGGGTAGCGAACACTGAAGCTTTCTTT.

This chain links TRBV6-2 or TRBV6-3 with TRBJ2-1; D is possibly TRBD2 (5 bases). Trimming took off 3 bases at V and 4 bases at J, with 13 bases between the two ends. This CDR3 is 15 amino acids long. Per the germline V gene, CDR1 is MNHEY and CDR2 is SVGEGT. DNA for the CDR3: TGTGCCAGCAGTTATCGGGGTAGGGCGTACAATGAGCAGTTCTTC. This encodes CASSYRGRAYNEQFF.